This is a list of T cell receptor beta chains from one sample in a study of T cells in Graves' hyperthyroidism and ophthalmopathy. Via MiXCR, TCRdb re-called the multiplex PCR reads, giving one row per CDR3 protein. In the table there are 300,000 to 500,000 distinct CDR3 sequences, 11% to 15% of which are singletons. Sequencing used blood. The source of these receptors is a man aged 50-59 years with Graves' ophthalmopathy. The CDR3 runs from the conserved cysteine through the conserved F or W. A D gene is named only where the DNA matches it firmly. Size tells how often a clone was seen (once, few, many) or the class of an expanded clone, and some rows leave it out.

>TRBJ1-5|few|TRBV6-4|TRBD1
TGTGCCATCAATTACCCCGGGACAGGGGAGAGCAATCAGCCCCAGCATTTT
CAINYPGTGESNQPQHF
>TRBJ1-2|.|TRBV20-1|.
TGCAGTGCGAAATACTATGGCTACACCTTC
CSAKYYGYTF
>TRBJ2-3|many|TRBV5-1|TRBD2
TGCGCCAGCACCCGGCGGGAGCGGTCCACAGATACGCAGTATTTT
CASTRRERSTDTQYF
>TRBJ1-2|many|TRBV29-1|.
TGCAGCGTTGTAGGGGGGGCCTCTAACTATGGCTACACCTTC
CSVVGGASNYGYTF
>TRBJ1-1|many|TRBV6-6|.
TGTGCCAGCAGTTACCCCGGGGGCTTGGACACTGAAGCTTTCTTT
CASSYPGGLDTEAFF
>TRBJ1-4|many|TRBV5-1|TRBD1
TGCGCCAGCAGCTCAGCCCGACAGGGCGGAAATGAAAAACTGTTTTTT
CASSSARQGGNEKLFF
>TRBJ2-2|many|TRBV19|TRBD2
TGTGCCAGTAGTGAGACTAGCGGATACACCGGGGAGCTGTTTTTT
CASSETSGYTGELFF
>TRBJ2-3|few|TRBV9|TRBD2
TGTGCCAGCAGCGTCGGGACTAGCGGGGTAATCACAGATACGCAGTATTTT
CASSVGTSGVITDTQYF
>TRBJ2-3|many|TRBV18|TRBD2
TGTGCCAGCTCACCGGGTTTTGGACTAGCGGAGACTAATACGCAGTATTTT
CASSPGFGLAETNTQYF
>TRBJ2-5|few|TRBV4-2|TRBD2
TGTGCCAGCAGCCAAGCGCTAGCGGGAGGGCCGGAGACCCAGTACTTC
CASSQALAGGPETQYF
>TRBJ2-5|.|TRBV5-1|TRBD2
TGCGCCAGCAGTGCTGGGGGAGGGCCCGGGGAGACCCAGTACTTC
CASSAGGGPGETQYF
>TRBJ2-2|few|TRBV3-1|.
TGTGCCAGCAGCCCGGATGGGGGTTTGGGCGGGGAGCTGTTTTTT
CASSPDGGLGGELFF
>TRBJ2-2|many|TRBV11-1|.
TGTGCCAGCAGCCACGGACCGTCGAACACCGGGGAGCTGTTTTTT
CASSHGPSNTGELFF
>TRBJ1-1|.|TRBV30|.
TGTGCCTGGAGTGTCATGTCTGGGGAGCTTGCACTGAAAGCTTTCTTT
CAWSVMSGELALKAFF
>TRBJ2-7|many|TRBV27|.
TGTGCCAGCAGTTTGGGTCCGCGGGTCTCCTACGAGCAGTACTTC
CASSLGPRVSYEQYF
>TRBJ1-1|.|TRBV10-3|.
TGTGCCATCAGTGTTCTCTCGGTGTCTAGGGACACTGAAGCTTTCTTT
CAISVLSVSRDTEAFF
>TRBJ1-1|many|TRBV18|.
TGTGCCAGCTCACCTAAGAAAGGCGACACTGAAGCTTTCTTT
CASSPKKGDTEAFF
>TRBJ2-7|few|TRBV24-1|TRBD2
TGTGCCACCAGTGACCAGACAGTAATACCACCGGGACTAGCGGCCTACGAGCAGTACTTC
CATSDQTVIPPGLAAYEQYF
>TRBJ2-7|many|TRBV13|TRBD2
TGTGCCAGCAGCCCCTCAGCCGGGACTAGCGTCTACGAGCAGTACTTC
CASSPSAGTSVYEQYF
>TRBJ2-1|few|TRBV20-1|.
TGCAGTGCTAGAGGTTTAGGGGTTTTGGGCGATGAGCAGTTCTTC
CSARGLGVLGDEQFF
>TRBJ2-1|few|TRBV11-2|.
TGTGCCAGCAGCTTAGATCTAAGGGCCCCCTACAATGAGCAGTTCTTC
CASSLDLRAPYNEQFF
>TRBJ2-5|many|TRBV5-5|.
TGTGCCAGCAGCCACGGCGGGGGCGCGTACGAGACCCAGTACTTC
CASSHGGGAYETQYF